The rows below give T cell receptor beta chains drawn from one sample of a study of shared clonotypes between healthy human individuals. Sequenced by immunoSEQ multiplex PCR; TCRdb stores in-frame clones only, minus some. The sample lists approximately 1.5 million clones, less than 99% occurring once. The sequenced material came from naive CD4+ T cells sorted from blood. The receptors derive from a man aged 25-40 years in good health. CDR3s include the opening cysteine and the closing phenylalanine or tryptophan. The order of the fields is D gene, V gene, clone size, J gene, CDR3 DNA, CDR3 protein. The D gene is left open where the match is weak. Clone size is given for some rows only: seen once, a few or many times, or a class if the clone is expanded.

TRBD1	TRBV5-4	.	TRBJ2-1	TGTGCCAGCAGCATGGACAGGGGGCCTGTGAAGTTCTTC	CASSMDRGPVKFF
TRBD2	TRBV9	once	TRBJ2-3	TGTGCCAGCAGCGTAGCGAGCGGGAGTACAGATACGCAGTATTTT	CASSVASGSTDTQYF
.	TRBV14	.	TRBJ2-3	TGTGCCAGCAGCCAAGATGGTGGAACAGGCCGCACAGATACGCAGTATTTT	CASSQDGGTGRTDTQYF
.	TRBV6-4	.	TRBJ1-1	TGTGCCAGCAGCTTCGACATGAACACTGAAGCTTTCTTT	CASSFDMNTEAFF
.	TRBV6-1	once	TRBJ2-3	TGTGCCAGCAGTGAAGTGGGGTCTAGCACAGATACGCAGTATTTT	CASSEVGSSTDTQYF
TRBD2	TRBV27	.	TRBJ2-1	TGTGCCAGCAGTCCCCATGGCGGGAGGGCAAATGAGCAGTTCTTC	CASSPHGGRANEQFF
.	TRBV30	.	TRBJ2-2	TGTGCCTGGACCATAGCCGGGGGGCGGACCGGGGAGCTGTTTTTT	CAWTIAGGRTGELFF
TRBD2	TRBV14	.	TRBJ2-3	TGTGCCAGCAGCCTCGGGACTAGCGGGCAGGATACGCAGTATTTT	CASSLGTSGQDTQYF
.	TRBV30	once	TRBJ2-7	TGTGCCTGGAGTGCCCTCTACGAGCAGTACTTC	CAWSALYEQYF
TRBD1	TRBV15	.	TRBJ2-7	TGTGCCACCAGCAGAGTCGTGGGACAGGGGTTCTACTCCTACGAGCAGTACTTC	CATSRVVGQGFYSYEQYF
.	TRBV28	.	TRBJ1-1	TGTGCCAGCAGGAATGGGCAGCTGAACACTGAAGCTTTCTTT	CASRNGQLNTEAFF
.	TRBV18	.	TRBJ2-5	TGTGCCAGCTCACTACGACAGAGCCAAGAGACCCAGTACTTC	CASSLRQSQETQYF
.	TRBV7-2	.	TRBJ2-7	TGTGCCAGCAGCTTAAGGTCGGGCTCTTCCTACGAGCAGTACTTC	CASSLRSGSSYEQYF
.	TRBV15	.	TRBJ2-7	TGTGCCACCAGCGGACGGGGGACACCCCGAAGTAGGGTGCAGTACTTC	CATSGRGTPRSRVQYF
TRBD2	TRBV5-4	.	TRBJ2-3	TGTGCCAGCAGCTTGGTATTGCTAGCGGGAGGTACAGATACGCAGTATTTT	CASSLVLLAGGTDTQYF
.	TRBV18	.	TRBJ1-5	TGTGCCAGCTCACCATCTCGCAGAGGAGATCAGCCCCAGCATTTT	CASSPSRRGDQPQHF
TRBD2	TRBV9	.	TRBJ2-7	TGTGCCAGCAGCGGGGGGACTAGCGGGAGGACCCCCACCTACGAGCAGTACTTC	CASSGGTSGRTPTYEQYF
.	TRBV5-1	.	TRBJ1-1	TGCGCCAGCAGCAGAGAGATGAACACTGAAGCTTTCTTT	CASSREMNTEAFF
TRBD2	TRBV18	.	TRBJ2-3	TGTGCCAGCTCAGGACTAGCGGGATTCACAGATACGCAGTATTTT	CASSGLAGFTDTQYF
TRBD2	TRBV7-9	.	TRBJ2-7	TGTGCCAGCAGCGTTGCGGGGGCCTACGAGCAGTACTTC	CASSVAGAYEQYF
.	TRBV27	.	TRBJ1-5	TGTGCCAGCAGTTTAGCCGTGGAGGGTCAGCCCCAGCATTTT	CASSLAVEGQPQHF
.	TRBV11-2	.	TRBJ2-1	TGTGCCAGCAGCGTGTACAATGAGCAGTTCTTC	CASSVYNEQFF
.	TRBV29-1	.	TRBJ1-3	TGCAGCGGACGGATCTCTGGAAACACCATATATTTT	CSGRISGNTIYF
.	TRBV28	.	TRBJ1-5	TGTGCCAGCAGTTCCCAGGCGCAGCCCCAGCATTTT	CASSSQAQPQHF
.	TRBV7-9	once	TRBJ1-1	TGTGCCAGCAGCTTAAGGGTCAGGTGGAACACTGAAGCTTTCTTT	CASSLRVRWNTEAFF
.	TRBV6-5	once	TRBJ2-7	TGTGCCAGCAGTTCCATTCTAGGTTCGTCCTACGAGCAGTACTTC	CASSSILGSSYEQYF
TRBD1	TRBV28	.	TRBJ2-2	TGTGCCAGCAGTTTGTTGGGACAGCTAGACACCGGGGAGCTGTTTTTT	CASSLLGQLDTGELFF
TRBD2	TRBV5-1	.	TRBJ2-7	TGCGCCAGCAGCCGGTCGGCCAGCGGGAACTCCTACGAGCAGTACTTC	CASSRSASGNSYEQYF
.	TRBV15	.	TRBJ2-6	TGTGCCACCAGCAGAGATAGGGTCGAAGACAAACTCTCTGGGGCCAACGTCCTGACTTTC	CATSRDRVEDKLSGANVLTF
.	TRBV20-1	.	TRBJ2-3	TGCAGTGCTGTTAGCGGAGATACGCAGTATTTT	CSAVSGDTQYF
TRBD2	TRBV6-6	.	TRBJ2-5	TGTGCCAGCAGTCCCCTGGGAGGGGAGCAAGAGACCCAGTACTTC	CASSPLGGEQETQYF
.	TRBV30	.	TRBJ1-3	TGTGCCTGGAGTGCGTTAGACGGTTTCTCTGGAAACACCATATATTTT	CAWSALDGFSGNTIYF
.	TRBV29-1	.	TRBJ2-3	TGCAGCGTTGATAGCGGAAGCACAGATACGCAGTATTTT	CSVDSGSTDTQYF
.	TRBV28	.	TRBJ1-2	TGTGCCAGCAGAGAAGGACAGAGTTATGGCTACACCTTC	CASREGQSYGYTF
.	TRBV4-1	.	TRBJ2-3	TGCGCCAGCAGCCAACCTACTGGGCGGCGCACAGATACGCAGTATTTT	CASSQPTGRRTDTQYF
.	TRBV5-1	.	TRBJ2-7	TGCGCCAGCAGACAAACAGGGATGGGAGTGTACGAGCAGTACTTC	CASRQTGMGVYEQYF
.	TRBV6-5	.	TRBJ2-7	TGTGCCAGCAGTAAGACAGGAGGCTACGAGCAGTACTTC	CASSKTGGYEQYF
.	TRBV18	.	TRBJ2-1	TGTGCCAGCTCACCATTCCAGGGGAAATCCTACAATGAGCAGTTCTTC	CASSPFQGKSYNEQFF
.	TRBV4-1	.	TRBJ1-3	TGCGCCAGCAGCCAATTCAGGTCAGGGTCTGGAAACACCATATATTTT	CASSQFRSGSGNTIYF
.	TRBV2	once	TRBJ2-6	TGTGCCAGCAGTGACAACAGGATAGCTGGGGCCAACGTCCTGACTTTC	CASSDNRIAGANVLTF
.	TRBV7-9	.	TRBJ1-5	TGTGCCAGCAGCTTAAGCGGTGACGGTCAGCCCCAGCATTTT	CASSLSGDGQPQHF
TRBD1	TRBV4-1	.	TRBJ1-5	TGCGCCAGCAGCCAAGGTGACAGGGGGATCAGACAGCCCCAGCATTTT	CASSQGDRGIRQPQHF
.	TRBV6-1	.	TRBJ2-5	TGTGCCAGCAGCGCCTGGGGTCCACGACGGGAGACCCAGTACTTC	CASSAWGPRRETQYF
TRBD1	TRBV6-5	.	TRBJ1-2	TGTGCCAGCAGCCCCGGGACAGGGTCTCGCGGCTACACCTTC	CASSPGTGSRGYTF
.	TRBV10-1	.	TRBJ2-3	TGCGCCAGCAGTGTAGGGCTAGCGGATACGCAGTATTTT	CASSVGLADTQYF
.	TRBV7-2	.	TRBJ2-7	TGTGCCAGCAGCTTACATGCCCTGGCCTACGAGCAGTACTTC	CASSLHALAYEQYF
.	TRBV7-8	.	TRBJ2-1	TGTGCCAGCACCCAGGGGTCCTACAATGAGCAGTTCTTC	CASTQGSYNEQFF
.	TRBV7-2	.	TRBJ1-2	TGTGCCAGCAGCCCGGGTAGCGGGATTTTTCGTCGTGGCTACACCTTC	CASSPGSGIFRRGYTF
.	TRBV6-5	.	TRBJ1-5	TGTGCCAGCAGTTACTCGTTTAGTCAGCCCCAGCATTTT	CASSYSFSQPQHF
.	TRBV5-6	.	TRBJ2-7	TGTGCCAGCAGCCTATACAGCTACGAGCAGTACTTC	CASSLYSYEQYF
TRBD1	TRBV6-6	.	TRBJ2-1	TGTGCCAGCAGTTTACAGGGGCCCTACAATGAGCAGTTCTTC	CASSLQGPYNEQFF
.	TRBV12-2	.	TRBJ2-7	TGTGCAAGTCGCTTAGTACCCAAGCGGGACCGCTACGAGCAGTACTTC	CASRLVPKRDRYEQYF
.	TRBV5-5	.	TRBJ2-2	TGTGCCAGCAGCTTCTACGGAGTGAACACCGGGGAGCTGTTTTTT	CASSFYGVNTGELFF
.	TRBV9	.	TRBJ2-1	TGTGCCAGCAGTTACCGGGACTCCGCTAACAATGAGCAGTTCTTC	CASSYRDSANNEQFF
TRBD1	TRBV5-1	once	TRBJ2-7	TGCGCCAGCAGTTTGACAGGGGGTAACGAGCAGTACTTC	CASSLTGGNEQYF
TRBD1	TRBV30	.	TRBJ2-2	TGTGCCTGGAGCAGGGGGACCGGGGAGCTGTTTTTT	CAWSRGTGELFF
TRBD2	TRBV7-6	.	TRBJ2-1	TGTGCCAGCAGCTTAGGCGGGACTAGCGTAGGCGGTGAGCAGTTCTTC	CASSLGGTSVGGEQFF